Shown below are 8 T cell receptor beta chains from a single sample sequenced in a study of quantifying T cell responses using KT2 cells. About the research overall: TCR alpha and beta constant-region primers primed reverse transcription of RNA.

An oligo carrying a UMI was ligated to the cDNA 3' end. An equimolar mix of RC1.1 and RC1.2 primed the beta chain across TRBC1 and TRBC2. TCRdb ran MiXCR on the UMI-ligation and nested PCR reads and lists one entry per CDR3 protein. The sample gives 52,000 or so distinct CDR3 sequences, 9% to 15% of which show up once; approximately 10% is in the top ten. Material for sequencing was PBMCs spiked with cells of the T cell clone KT2. Every receptor here comes from a human donor.

This chain connects TRBV28 to TRBJ2-6; tentative D call: TRBD1 (6 bases). V dropped 6 bases and J dropped 0 bases, with 15 bases sitting between them. CDR1 and CDR2 from the germline V gene are MDHEN and SYDVKM. The length of the CDR3 is 17 residues. CDR3 loop: CASSPGHKVSGANVLTF. Written as DNA, the CDR3 is TGTGCCAGCAGCCCGGGACACAAGGTCTCTGGGGCCAACGTCCTGACTTTC.

This clonotype is classed as large. The J gene is TRBJ1-2, the V gene TRBV12-3 or TRBV12-4; TRBD1 aligns across 8 bases. CDR3 size: 15 residues. V dropped 1 base and J dropped 5; count of bases not matched to a gene: 6. CDR3 DNA: TGTGCCAGCAGTTTAGAGGCAGGGGGCGTTTATGGCTACACCTTC. It is translated as CASSLEAGGVYGYTF.

This clonotype was seen ten or more times. The V gene is TRBV3-1, the J gene TRBJ1-5, with 9 bases lining up with TRBD1. This CDR3 comprises 18 residues. Losses at the gene ends were 0 bases for V and 7 bases for J; bases not matched to a gene: 13. The germline gives CDR1 LGHDT, CDR2 YNNKEL (reference sequence). The CDR3 here is CASSQDPFWDREGQPQHF. The CDR3 DNA sequence: TGTGCCAGCAGCCAAGATCCCTTTTGGGACAGGGAAGGCCAGCCCCAGCATTTT.

Many counts were recorded for this clonotype. The V call is TRBV4-2, the J call TRBJ2-7, with D perhaps being TRBD1 or TRBD2 (5 bases each). Germline CDR1 LGHNA, CDR2 YNFKEQ. CDR3 length: 15 residues. Trimming stripped 0 bases from V and 1 base from J, with 10 bases between. The CDR3: CASSQENEGSYEQYF. The CDR3 coding sequence is TGTGCCAGCAGCCAAGAAAACGAGGGGTCCTACGAGCAGTACTTC.

The chain combines TRBV3-1 with TRBJ2-3; D is possibly TRBD2 (6 bases). CDR3 size: 15 residues. Trimming cost V 6 bases and J 0 bases, with 13 bases left between them. CDR1 is LGHDT, CDR2 YNNKEL, per germline (reference sequence). The CDR3: CASREGLRSTDTQYF. CDR3 DNA: TGTGCCAGCAGAGAGGGACTTAGGAGCACAGATACGCAGTATTTT.

This clonotype was seen a handful of times. The CDR3 is CASSQDRTGPEQFF. CDR3 DNA: TGTGCCAGCAGCCAAGACCGGACAGGCCCTGAGCAGTTCTTC. The rearrangement uses TRBV3-1 and TRBJ2-1; 7 bases are shared with TRBD1. This CDR3 is built from 14 residues. The V and J ends lost 0 bases and 9 bases, in that order; junction bases with no gene match: 5. Germline loops: CDR1 LGHDT, CDR2 YNNKEL (reference sequence).

This clonotype was detected only a few times. One end of the junction does not line up with germline, which may come from a read error. This chain links TRBV6-2 or TRBV6-3 with TRBJ1-3; D is possibly TRBD1 (5 bases). CDR1 and CDR2 (germline): MNHEY, SVGEGT. The CDR3 length is 15 residues. CDR3 bases: TGTGCCAGCAGTTACTCTGGGACTTTTGGAAGCACCATATATTTT. It encodes CASSYSGTFGSTIYF.

The table lists this clonotype with many counts. The V gene is TRBV19, the J gene TRBJ1-2; D gene unclear. CDR1 and CDR2 from the germline V gene are LNHDA and SQIVND (reference sequence). V was cut by 4 bases and J by 7 bases, with 13 bases left in between. The CDR3 has 13 residues. The CDR3 coding sequence is TGTGCCAGTAGTACGGCCTTCGTTGGTGGCTACACCTTC. The encoded protein is CASSTAFVGGYTF.